The 3 T cell receptor beta chains reported below all come from one sample, sequenced in a study of blood T cell repertoires in COVID-19. Using immunoSEQ multiplex PCR, the repertoire was profiled, and TCRdb retains in-frame clones only, with some absent. Of approximately 140,000 clones in the sample, about 90% are singletons; the top ten hold about 1.5%. Sample: peripheral blood. All receptors derive from a woman in her sixties or seventies with acute or convalescent COVID-19.

This rearrangement joins TRBV5-4 to TRBJ2-7; D may be TRBD1 (6 bases). V shed 8 bases and J shed 0 bases, with 12 bases lying between them. The germline CDR1 and CDR2 sequences are SGHNT and YYREEE (reference sequence). The CDR3 contains 13 residues. Here the CDR3 reads CASGTFFSYEQYF. The DNA of the CDR3 is TGTGCCAGTGGGACATTCTTCTCCTACGAGCAGTACTTC.

The chain combines TRBV5-8 with TRBJ1-2; the match to TRBD1 covers 8 bases. Unmatched junction bases numbered 12, after V lost 1 base and J lost 7 bases. Germline assignment: CDR1 SGHTS and CDR2 YDEGEE. The CDR3 totals 16 residues. The CDR3 sequence is CASSLFASAGGGGYTF. CDR3 bases: TGTGCCAGCAGCTTGTTCGCTTCGGCAGGGGGCGGTGGCTACACCTTC.

The V and J genes are TRBV7-2 and TRBJ1-4; no definite D call. The CDR3 runs to 13 residues. The germline V gene has CDR1 SGHTA and CDR2 FQGNSA. The V end was cut by 6 bases, the J end by 0 bases, with 5 bases between. The CDR3 loop reads CASSRATNEKLFF. CDR3 DNA: TGTGCCAGCAGTCGGGCAACTAATGAAAAACTGTTTTTT.